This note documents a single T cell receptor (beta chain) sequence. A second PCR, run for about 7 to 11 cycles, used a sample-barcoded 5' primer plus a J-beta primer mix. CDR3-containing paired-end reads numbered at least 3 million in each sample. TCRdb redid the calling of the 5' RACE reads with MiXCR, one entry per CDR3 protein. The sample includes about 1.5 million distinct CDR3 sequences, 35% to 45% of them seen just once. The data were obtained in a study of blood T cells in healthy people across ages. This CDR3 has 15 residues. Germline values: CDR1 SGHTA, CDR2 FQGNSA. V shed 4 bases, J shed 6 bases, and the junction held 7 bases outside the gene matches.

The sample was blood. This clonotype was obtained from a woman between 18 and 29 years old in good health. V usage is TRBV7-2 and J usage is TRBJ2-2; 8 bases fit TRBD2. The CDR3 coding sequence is TGTGCCAGCAGCTCAAGTGGACTAGCCCCCGGGGAGCTGTTTTTT. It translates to CASSSSGLAPGELFF.